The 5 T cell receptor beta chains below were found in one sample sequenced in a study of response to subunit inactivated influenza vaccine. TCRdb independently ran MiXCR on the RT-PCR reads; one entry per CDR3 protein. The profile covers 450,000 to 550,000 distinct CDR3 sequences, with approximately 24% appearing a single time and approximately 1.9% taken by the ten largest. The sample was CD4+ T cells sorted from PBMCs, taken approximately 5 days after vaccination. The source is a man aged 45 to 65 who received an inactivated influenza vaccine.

CDR3 in amino acids: CASSVEAQDLYEQYF. The CDR3 DNA sequence: TGTGCCAGCAGCGTAGAAGCACAGGACCTCTACGAGCAGTACTTC. The chain has TRBV9 and TRBJ2-7, with D possibly being TRBD1 (5 bases). The CDR3 runs 15 residues. Germline V gives CDR1 SGDLS, CDR2 YYNGEE. V was trimmed by 0 bases and J by 3 bases, leaving 13 bases between them.

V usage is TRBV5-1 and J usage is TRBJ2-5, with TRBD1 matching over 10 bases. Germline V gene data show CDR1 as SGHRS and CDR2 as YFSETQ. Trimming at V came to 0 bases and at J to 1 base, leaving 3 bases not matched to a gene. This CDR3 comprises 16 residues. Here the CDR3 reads CASSLGDRGGQETQYF. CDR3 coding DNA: TGCGCCAGCAGCTTGGGGGACAGGGGAGGCCAAGAGACCCAGTACTTC.

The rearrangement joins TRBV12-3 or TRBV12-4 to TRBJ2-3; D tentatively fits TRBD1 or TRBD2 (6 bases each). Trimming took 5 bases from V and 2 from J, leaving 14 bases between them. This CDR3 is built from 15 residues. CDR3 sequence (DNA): TGTGCCAGCAGTAAGGGGGGTACAACCACAGATACGCAGTATTTT. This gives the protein CASSKGGTTTDTQYF.

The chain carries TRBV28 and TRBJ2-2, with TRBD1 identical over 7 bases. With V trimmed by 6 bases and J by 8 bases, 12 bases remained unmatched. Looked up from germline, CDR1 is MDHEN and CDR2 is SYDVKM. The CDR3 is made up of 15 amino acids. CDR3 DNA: TGTGCCAGCAGCACCGGGACAGCGACCCCAGGGGAGCTGTTTTTT. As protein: CASSTGTATPGELFF.

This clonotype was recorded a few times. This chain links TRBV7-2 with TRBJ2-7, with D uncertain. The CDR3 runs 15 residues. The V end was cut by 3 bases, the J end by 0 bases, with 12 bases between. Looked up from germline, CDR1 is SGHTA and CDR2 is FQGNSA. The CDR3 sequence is CASSLVGRSSYEQYF. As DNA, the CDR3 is TGTGCCAGCAGCTTGGTAGGACGAAGCTCCTACGAGCAGTACTTC.